Following are 16 T cell receptor beta chains from one sample sequenced in a study of CD8+ T cells in alopecia areata. cDNA reverse transcribed from extracted RNA served as the sequencing template. Repertoires were generated with immunoSEQ multiplex PCR, while TCRdb's copy carries only in-frame clones and drops some. Found here are 110,000 or so clones, approximately 63% of them singletons; the top ten hold 20% to 25%. What was sequenced was CD8+ T cells sorted from blood. The receptors come from a human donor in good health.

The genes are TRBV7-8 and TRBJ1-4, with D possibly matching TRBD1 (5 bases). This CDR3 contains 18 residues. Germline loops: CDR1 SGHVS, CDR2 FQNEAQ. Trimming cost V 1 base and J 0 bases, with 15 bases left between them. The CDR3 DNA follows: TGTGCCAGCAGCTTAGGCGTTGCAGGGCCTGCAACTAATGAAAAACTGTTTTTT. It yields the protein CASSLGVAGPATNEKLFF.

The chain employs TRBV5-4 and TRBJ2-2; the match to TRBD2 covers 9 bases. CDR1 is SGHNT and CDR2 is YYREEE in the germline V gene (reference sequence). With V trimmed by 3 bases and J by 5 bases, 11 bases remained unmatched. The CDR3 is 17 amino acids. CDR3 nucleotides: TGTGCCAGCAGCTCCGCCTGGGGCGGGGGGGGAACCGGGGAGCTGTTTTTT. Its protein is CASSSAWGGGGTGELFF. Filled out from reference TRBV5-4 and TRBJ2-2, the complete variable domain reads ETGVTQSPTHLIKTRGQQVTLRCSSQSGHNTVSWYQQALGQGPQFIFQYYREEENGRGNFPPRFSGLQFPNYSSELNVNALELDDSALYLCASSSAWGGGGTGELFFGEGSRLTVL.

J is TRBJ1-1 and V is TRBV28; no firm D call. CDR1 MDHEN and CDR2 SYDVKM come from the germline V gene. Trimming pared 7 bases from V and 5 bases from J, leaving 11 bases between. This CDR3 is 12 amino acids long. DNA of the CDR3: TGTGCCAGCACGAGTCAGCAAACTGAAGCTTTCTTT. Its translation is CASTSQQTEAFF.

This clone was recorded a few times. J is TRBJ2-5 and V is TRBV4-1; D unclear. The CDR3 has 14 residues. Germline-derived CDR1 and CDR2 are MGHRA and YSYEKL. V was clipped by 1 base and J by 2 bases, with 8 bases between them. In nucleotides, the CDR3 is TGCGCCAGCAGCCAAGCACCAGGACAAGAGACCCAGTACTTC. Translating it yields CASSQAPGQETQYF.

The J gene is TRBJ1-6, the V gene TRBV4-3, with a possible D match to TRBD1 (5 bases). CDR1 and CDR2 (germline): LGHNA, YSLEER. Trimming shortened V by 0 bases and J by 9 bases, and 15 bases separated the two germline ends. The CDR3 extends over 16 amino acids. This CDR3 reads CASSQEGEGSGSPLHF. The CDR3 DNA reads as TGCGCCAGCAGCCAAGAGGGGGAGGGGTCGGGTTCACCCCTCCACTTT.

The chain joins TRBV13 to TRBJ1-4, with a weak D call TRBD1 (6 bases). Germline V lookup: CDR1 PRHDT, CDR2 FYEKMQ (reference sequence). The CDR3 loop spans 16 amino acids. Trimming pared 5 bases from V and 5 bases from J, leaving 18 bases between. The CDR3 region has the DNA TGTGCCAGCAGCGGATCTGGGGGGACACCCAATGAAAAACTGTTTTTT. The encoded protein is CASSGSGGTPNEKLFF.

V is TRBV15 and J is TRBJ1-6; D remains ambiguous. V gave up 5 bases and J gave up 8 bases, with 13 bases separating them. The CDR3 covers 14 residues. Germline V CDR1 and CDR2: LNHNV, YYDKDF (reference sequence). CDR3 DNA: TGTGCCACCAGCGTGAGTGTTGGGGATTCACCCCTCCACTTT. Protein product: CATSVSVGDSPLHF.

The V call is TRBV5-6, the J call TRBJ1-2; no firm D call. V was pared by 4 bases and J by 0 bases, with 13 bases between. CDR3 size: 15 residues. Germline V gene lookup returns CDR1 SGHDT and CDR2 YYEEEE. CDR3 sequence reads: CASSPEWMTNYGYTF. The CDR3 DNA reads TGTGCCAGCAGCCCGGAGTGGATGACTAACTATGGCTACACCTTC.

The chain joins TRBV20-1 to TRBJ2-1; no clear D gene. CDR1 is DFQATT, CDR2 SNEGSKA, per germline (reference sequence). The CDR3 length is 10 residues. The V end lost 8 bases, the J end lost 10 bases, and 12 bases lay between the germline ends. CDR3 sequence reads: CSPPMVEQFF. The CDR3 nucleotides are TGCAGTCCACCTATGGTAGAGCAGTTCTTC.

The J gene is TRBJ1-2, the V gene TRBV2; D remains ambiguous. CDR1 SNHLY and CDR2 FYNNEI come from the germline V gene. CDR3 size: 11 residues. Between the trimmed V and J ends, which lost 3 bases and 8 bases, there was a span of 7 bases. The CDR3 sequence is CASSDAGGYTF. The DNA for the CDR3 is TGTGCCAGCAGTGATGCCGGAGGCTACACCTTC.

This chain connects TRBV5-6 to TRBJ2-5; D tentatively reads TRBD1 or TRBD2 (7 bases each). The DNA end lines up better with TRBJ2-7; the J call may be wrong. The CDR3 spans 15 residues. Per the germline V gene, CDR1 is SGHDT and CDR2 is YYEEEE. Here the CDR3 DNA reads TGTGCCAGCAGCGCCACGGACAGGACTAGCTACGAGCAGTACTTC. Residues: CASSATDRTSYEQYF.

The chain links TRBV27 to TRBJ1-5; D is perhaps TRBD1 (6 bases). CDR3 length equals 16 residues. Deletions cut 6 bases from V and 3 bases from J, with 18 bases between. Germline CDR1 and CDR2: MNHEY and SMNVEV (reference sequence). CDR3 sequence (DNA): TGTGCCAGCAGCAGCCTAGGACAGAACATCAATCAGCCCCAGCATTTT. Its translation is CASSSLGQNINQPQHF.

The chain carries TRBV5-6 and TRBJ1-2, with unresolved D. From germline, CDR1 is SGHDT and CDR2 YYEEEE. The CDR3 covers 14 residues. The V end was cut by 0 bases, the J end by 4 bases, with 10 bases between. This CDR3 reads CASSLGDPSYGYTF. DNA for the CDR3: TGTGCCAGCAGCTTGGGCGATCCGAGCTATGGCTACACCTTC.

The rearrangement joins TRBV19 to TRBJ2-1; a possible D gene is TRBD2 (6 bases). Per germline, CDR1 LNHDA and CDR2 SQIVND (reference sequence). The CDR3 length is 17 residues. Trimming removed 9 bases from V and 2 bases from J, with 23 bases in between. The CDR3 loop reads CASEGGPGTATYNEQFF. The CDR3 coding sequence is TGTGCCAGCGAAGGAGGGCCCGGGACGGCTACCTACAATGAGCAGTTCTTC.

V usage is TRBV13 and J usage is TRBJ2-2; D unresolved. CDR3 size: 14 residues. Trimming cost V 3 bases and J 1 base, with 6 bases left between them. CDR1 is PRHDT and CDR2 is FYEKMQ in the germline V gene (reference sequence). In DNA form, the CDR3 reads TGTGCCAGCAGCTTGGACGAGAACACCGGGGAGCTGTTTTTT. Its protein is CASSLDENTGELFF.

This sequence joins TRBV9 and TRBJ2-7, with TRBD1 matching 11 bases. Germline loops: CDR1 SGDLS, CDR2 YYNGEE. The CDR3 consists of 17 residues. V was clipped by 3 bases and J by 6 bases; unmatched bases: 14. Here the CDR3 DNA reads TGTGCCAGCAGCGCCTCCGGGACAGGGGGACAAGGTAGCGAGCAGTACTTC. Translated, it gives CASSASGTGGQGSEQYF.